The 8 T cell receptor beta chains given below trace back to one sample, sequenced in a study of early T cells in non-severe SARS-CoV-2 infection (dated by TCRdb to the early 2020s). Libraries were prepared through 5' RACE. The sequencing machine was a NextSeq 500. TCRdb itself trimmed the public reads at Q25 with fastp, ran MiXCR and retained productive beta chains. Identical CDR3 proteins give one entry, which carries the most common genes and DNA. The sample profile shows 90,000 to 130,000 distinct CDR3 sequences; around 12% of them were found once. 3.5% to 4% of the sample rests with the top ten. The material sequenced was whole blood, taken at baseline. The source of these receptors is an adult who was a healthcare worker with PCR-confirmed SARS-CoV-2 infection or an uninfected control (not recorded which).

This chain's CDR3 is CASTRLAEQFF. The CDR3 DNA sequence: TGTGCCAGCACTAGACTTGCTGAGCAGTTCTTC. The chain combines TRBV28 with TRBJ2-1; the D is unclear. Germline-derived CDR1 and CDR2 are MDHEN and SYDVKM. The CDR3 sequence is 11 residues long. The V end was cut by 7 bases, the J end by 9 bases, with 10 bases between.

This sequence joins TRBV12-3 or TRBV12-4 and TRBJ2-2, with 8 bases matching TRBD1. The CDR3 spans 15 residues. Trimming took 9 bases from V and 1 from J; bases not matched to a gene: 7. CDR3 sequence reads: CASSDRAENTGELFF. The CDR3 nucleotides are TGTGCCAGTTCGGACAGGGCCGAGAACACCGGGGAGCTGTTTTTT.

This clonotype was observed a handful of times. Here the CDR3 reads CASTYSYGYTF. CDR3 nucleotides: TGTGCCAGCACGTACAGCTATGGCTACACCTTC. The rearrangement joins TRBV2 to TRBJ1-2; D gene unclear. The ends were cut back, 7 bases at V and 4 bases at J, with 7 bases in the middle. This CDR3 has 11 amino acids. In germline, CDR1 is SNHLY, CDR2 FYNNEI.

This clonotype was seen a few times. The chain links TRBV5-1 to TRBJ2-7; 10 bases fit TRBD2. Germline lookup yields CDR1 SGHRS and CDR2 YFSETQ. This CDR3 spans 18 amino acids. After removal of 0 bases from V and 7 bases from J, the junction contained 16 bases not matched to a gene. The CDR3, as DNA: TGCGCCAGCAGCTTGGCCCTGGTCACGAGCGGGGGGGCTCGTGAGCAGTACTTC. Translating it yields CASSLALVTSGGAREQYF.

This clonotype was observed a few times. The chain carries TRBV7-6 and TRBJ1-1; TRBD1 agrees at 10 bases. Germline assignment: CDR1 SGHVS and CDR2 FNYEAQ. The CDR3 length is 14 residues. Losses at the gene ends were 5 bases for V and 5 bases for J; bases not matched to a gene: 5. The CDR3 DNA is TGTGCCAGCAGCAGGGACAGGGGTACGACTGAAGCTTTCTTT. Amino acids: CASSRDRGTTEAFF.

This clonotype was counted many times. The rearrangement links TRBV27 to TRBJ2-2, with TRBD2 matching 10 bases. V lost 2 bases and J lost 5; bases outside the gene matches: 8. Germline V gene lookup returns CDR1 MNHEY and CDR2 SMNVEV (reference sequence). CDR3 length: 17 residues. The CDR3 region is CASSLAVISGRTGELFF. The CDR3 DNA reads TGTGCCAGCAGTTTAGCTGTAATTAGCGGGAGGACCGGGGAGCTGTTTTTT.

This chain links TRBV20-1 with TRBJ2-7, with 9 positions matching TRBD1. Germline loops: CDR1 DFQATT, CDR2 SNEGSKA (reference sequence). The CDR3 length is 13 residues. The V gene end was trimmed by 6 bases and the J gene end by 1 base; junction bases not matched to a gene: 4. The CDR3 sequence: CSARDRESYEQYF. CDR3 sequence (DNA): TGCAGTGCCCGGGACAGGGAGTCCTACGAGCAGTACTTC.

This clonotype was picked up a small number of times. This chain uses TRBV7-9 with TRBJ1-3, with 7 bases aligning to TRBD1. CDR3 size: 21 residues. Germline values: CDR1 SEHNR, CDR2 FQNEAQ (reference sequence). The trim removed 2 bases at V and 0 bases at J, leaving 19 bases unmatched. In DNA form, the CDR3 reads TGTGCCAGCAGCTTACCAGGGTGGGGACAGTGGAAACTTGACTCTGGAAACACCATATATTTT. This codes for CASSLPGWGQWKLDSGNTIYF.